This TCR beta chain was recovered during a study of blood T cell repertoires in COVID-19. Study in general: The study drew acute and convalescent COVID-19 samples from the United States, Italy and Spain. Sample material is recorded as cDNA or gDNA derived from T cells, B-cell-depleted T cells, or PBMCs.

Original processing notes: Reference gene primer amplification yielded estimated nucleated cell counts. Data came from immunoSEQ multiplex PCR; TCRdb stores just in-frame clones and leaves some out. For V, J and clone size, that table is used; D and trimming come from the DNA. The sample comprises about 180,000 clones, roughly 81% of which are singletons, and about 12% rests with the top ten. V dropped 3 bases and J dropped 5 bases, with 16 bases sitting between them. CDR1 and CDR2 from the germline V gene are LGHNA and YNFKEQ. This CDR3 spans 15 amino acids. Seattle patients were enrolled while actively infected and followed longitudinally.

Material: peripheral blood. This rearrangement joins TRBV4-2 to TRBJ2-5; tentatively, D is TRBD2 (6 bases). The clonotype was recovered from a woman at least 80 years old with COVID-19, enrolled during active disease. The CDR3: CASSQEDYGGETQYF. CDR3 bases: TGTGCCAGCAGCCAGGAGGACTATGGAGGGGAGACCCAGTACTTC.